Presented here are 2 T cell receptor beta chains from one specimen sequenced in a study of high-grade serous ovarian cancer treatment subgroups. The repertoire was sequenced with immunoSEQ multiplex PCR; TCRdb's copy has only in-frame clones and lacks some. The sample has tens of thousands of clones, about 80% seen once. Tumor tissue was taken before any definitive surgery or chemotherapy was given. The sequenced sample consisted of tumor tissue. The origin of the receptors is a human donor with high-grade serous ovarian cancer.

The rearrangement joins TRBV4-1 to TRBJ2-5; D gene uncertain. The DNA matches TRBJ2-7 better at its end, which makes the J call doubtful. The length of the CDR3 is 12 residues. Germline CDR1 reads MGHRA; CDR2 reads YSYEKL. Here the CDR3 reads CASSHLWHEQYF. In nucleotides, the CDR3 is TGCGCCAGCAGCCATTTATGGCACGAGCAGTACTTC.

This sequence joins TRBV5-1 and TRBJ2-5, with 7 positions matching TRBD1. The CDR3 totals 14 residues. CDR1 and CDR2 from the germline V gene are SGHRS and YFSETQ. V was clipped by 1 base and J by 4 bases; unmatched bases: 4. CDR3 loop: CASSLIPGGETQYF. The CDR3 DNA reads as TGCGCCAGCAGCTTGATTCCAGGGGGAGAGACCCAGTACTTC. Together with reference TRBV5-1 and TRBJ2-5, the CDR3 gives the full variable domain: KAGVTQTPRYLIKTRGQQVTLSCSPISGHRSVSWYQQTPGQGLQFLFEYFSETQRNKGNFPGRFSGRQFSNSRSEMNVSTLELGDSALYLCASSLIPGGETQYFGPGTRLLVL.